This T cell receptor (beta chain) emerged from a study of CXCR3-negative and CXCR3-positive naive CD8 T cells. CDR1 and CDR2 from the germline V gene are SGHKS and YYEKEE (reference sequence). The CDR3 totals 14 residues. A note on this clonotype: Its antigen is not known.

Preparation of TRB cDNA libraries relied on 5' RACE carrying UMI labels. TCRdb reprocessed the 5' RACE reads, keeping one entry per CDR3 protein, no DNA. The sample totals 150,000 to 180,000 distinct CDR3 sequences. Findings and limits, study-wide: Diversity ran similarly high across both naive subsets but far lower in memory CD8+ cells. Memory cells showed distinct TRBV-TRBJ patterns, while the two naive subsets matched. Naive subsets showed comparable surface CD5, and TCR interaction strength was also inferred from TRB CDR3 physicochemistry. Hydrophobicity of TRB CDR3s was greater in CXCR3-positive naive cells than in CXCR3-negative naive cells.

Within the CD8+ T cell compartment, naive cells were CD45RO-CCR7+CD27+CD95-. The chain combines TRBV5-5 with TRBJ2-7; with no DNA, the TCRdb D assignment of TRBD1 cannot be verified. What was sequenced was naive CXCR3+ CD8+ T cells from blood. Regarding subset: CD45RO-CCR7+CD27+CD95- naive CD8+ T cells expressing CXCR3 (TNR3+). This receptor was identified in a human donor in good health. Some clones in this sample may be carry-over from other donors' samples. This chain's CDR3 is CASSSGDSSYEQYF.